Following are 18 T cell receptor beta chains from one sample sequenced in a study of blood T cell repertoires in COVID-19. Sequencing was performed with immunoSEQ multiplex PCR; in TCRdb, only in-frame clones are kept and a portion is missing. The sample records fewer than 250,000 clones, about 84% being singletons. Sequences were obtained from peripheral blood. The receptor set was obtained from a woman over 75 with COVID-19, enrolled during active disease.

The V call is TRBV2, the J call TRBJ2-4, with 8 bases aligning to TRBD2. J gave up 6 bases and V 4 bases, and 8 bases lay outside the gene matches. CDR3 length equals 15 residues. Per the germline V gene, CDR1 is SNHLY and CDR2 is FYNNEI. CDR3 loop: CASSADRGGLNIQYF. CDR3 DNA: TGTGCCAGCAGTGCCGATCGGGGGGGCTTAAACATTCAGTACTTC.

The chain has TRBV7-2 and TRBJ2-2; D is ambiguous. The CDR3 is 12 residues long. V was shortened by 5 bases and J by 3 bases, with 4 bases between the two germline ends. Germline V gene lookup returns CDR1 SGHTA and CDR2 FQGNSA. CDR3 nucleotides: TGTGCCAGCAGCCACTACACCGGGGAGCTGTTTTTT. Its translation is CASSHYTGELFF.

The gene calls are TRBV27 and TRBJ1-6, with no clear D. Germline V CDR1 and CDR2: MNHEY, SMNVEV (reference sequence). V was trimmed by 6 bases and J by 10 bases, leaving 19 bases between them. The CDR3 has 15 amino acids. The CDR3 loop is CASSPRGLDGSPLHF. For the CDR3, the DNA is TGTGCCAGCAGCCCTCGGGGTTTGGACGGGTCACCCCTCCACTTT.

CDR3 sequence reads: CASSQVLPGLMNTGELFF. The CDR3 DNA is TGTGCCAGCAGCCAAGTCCTTCCGGGACTAATGAACACCGGGGAGCTGTTTTTT. The chain carries TRBV3-1 (or the pseudogene TRBV3-2) and TRBJ2-2; TRBD2 aligns across 7 bases. Unmatched junction bases numbered 9, after V lost 1 base and J lost 1 base. The CDR3 is 18 residues long. The V gene's germline CDR1 is LGHDT and CDR2 YNNKEL (reference sequence).

The chain combines TRBV21-1 with TRBJ2-1; TRBD2 is the table's D call, not checked against the DNA. TRBV21-1 is assigned pseudogene status. The CDR3 runs 18 residues. The CDR3 bases are TGTGCCAGCAGCAAAGTCCCCGCCATGAGGGGGGGGCTCGATGAGCAGTTCTTC. Translation gives CASSKVPAMRGGLDEQFF.

The chain recombines TRBV15 with TRBJ2-5; 9 nucleotides align to TRBD1. After removal of 0 bases from V and 8 bases from J, the junction contained 7 bases not matched to a gene. The CDR3 consists of 15 residues. Germline values: CDR1 LNHNV, CDR2 YYDKDF (reference sequence). The CDR3 reads CATSRDRGQGSTQYF. The DNA for the CDR3 is TGTGCCACCAGCAGAGATAGGGGACAGGGTAGCACCCAGTACTTC.

This clone was counted once. This chain links TRBV11-2 with TRBJ2-4, with D unresolved. Germline V gene sequence: CDR1 SGHAT, CDR2 FQNNGV. V was clipped by 5 bases and J by 0 bases, with 14 bases between them. This CDR3 is 16 amino acids long. The CDR3, as DNA: TGTGCCAGCAGCCCACGTGGCCCTTTAGCCAAAAACATTCAGTACTTC. Translated: CASSPRGPLAKNIQYF.

The V and J genes are TRBV29-1 and TRBJ2-7; 11 nucleotides line up with TRBD2. In germline, CDR1 is SQVTM, CDR2 ANQGSEA. The CDR3 runs 15 residues. The V gene end was trimmed by 3 bases and the J gene end by 2 bases; junction bases not matched to a gene: 6. The CDR3 sequence: CSVDGGTSGTYEQYF. Here the CDR3 DNA reads TGCAGCGTTGATGGCGGGACTAGCGGCACCTACGAGCAGTACTTC.

The table lists this clone with a count of one. The CDR3 DNA sequence: TGTGCCATAGCCCCAACAGGGAACCAGCCCCAGCATTTT. This translates into CAIAPTGNQPQHF. The V and J genes are TRBV10-3 and TRBJ1-5, with D possibly TRBD1 on 6 matching bases. The V and J ends lost 9 bases and 7 bases respectively, with 16 bases between them. The CDR3 is 13 residues long. Germline V gene sequence: CDR1 ENHRY, CDR2 SYGVKD.

Concerning this clone itself: Since the CDR3 does not end with the conserved phenylalanine or tryptophan, this likely comes from a read error. Because the CDR3's place on the DNA is in doubt, the DNA is left out and the CDR3 is given as listed by TCRdb. The chain's CDR3 is CASSGDRGHG. The rearrangement uses TRBV5-1 and TRBJ1-4; the table assigns TRBD1, which was not confirmed against the DNA. From germline, CDR1 is SGHRS and CDR2 YFSETQ. The CDR3 comprises 10 residues, both ends counted.

The chain employs TRBV27 and TRBJ2-7, with 9 bases that match TRBD2. The length of the CDR3 is 15 residues. Germline V gene sequence: CDR1 MNHEY, CDR2 SMNVEV (reference sequence). Germline trimming cut 7 bases from V and 1 base from J; bases unmatched to any gene: 8. CDR3: CASKRGDSNSYEQYF. The CDR3 nucleotides read TGTGCCAGCAAGCGGGGGGACTCGAATTCCTACGAGCAGTACTTC.

This chain joins TRBV19 and TRBJ2-3, with D tentatively TRBD2 (7 bases). The V end lost 5 bases, the J end lost 6 bases, and 21 bases lay between the germline ends. CDR3 length: 16 amino acids. Germline lookup yields CDR1 LNHDA and CDR2 SQIVND (reference sequence). Here the CDR3 DNA reads TGTGCCAGTAGTCCCCAATCACGGGGGGCTTCGGATACGCAGTATTTT. Translating gives CASSPQSRGASDTQYF.

The rearrangement links TRBV7-2 to TRBJ1-4; D gene uncertain. V dropped 5 bases and J dropped 4 bases, with 14 bases sitting between them. This CDR3 spans 15 amino acids. Germline V gene lookup returns CDR1 SGHTA and CDR2 FQGNSA. The CDR3 loop reads CASSPRQQLNEKLFF. The CDR3, as DNA: TGTGCCAGCAGCCCGCGACAACAACTTAATGAAAAACTGTTTTTT.

In the case of this clone: Other DNA variants within this sample encode the same CDR3. This chain connects TRBV7-2 to TRBJ1-6; D remains ambiguous. The CDR3 length is 15 residues. V was cut by 0 bases and J by 7 bases, with 10 bases left in between. Germline V gene lookup returns CDR1 SGHTA and CDR2 FQGNSA. In DNA form, the CDR3 reads TGTGCCAGCAGCTTAGCGAGGGCATCAAATTCACCCCTCCACTTT. This sequence encodes CASSLARASNSPLHF.

The CDR3 sequence: CATRAGGKGYDNEQFF. In nucleotides, the CDR3 is TGTGCCACCCGCGCGGGGGGTAAGGGTTACGACAATGAGCAGTTCTTC. V and J are TRBV24-1 and TRBJ2-1, with 8 bases lining up with TRBD2. The V and J ends lost 9 bases and 5 bases, in that order; junction bases with no gene match: 14. CDR1 is KGHDR, CDR2 SFDVKD, per germline. The CDR3 consists of 16 residues.

The J gene is TRBJ2-3, the V gene TRBV28, with 9 bases fitting TRBD1. Trimming removed 4 bases from V and 4 bases from J; junction bases left unmatched: 12. The V gene's germline CDR1 is MDHEN and CDR2 SYDVKM. The CDR3 consists of 17 residues. The CDR3 DNA reads TGTGCCAGCAGTTCCGGGACAGGGTTGGGGGCCTCAGATACGCAGTATTTT. It codes for CASSSGTGLGASDTQYF.

This chain uses TRBV3-1 (or the pseudogene TRBV3-2) with TRBJ2-4; TRBD1 matches 7 bases. Germline V CDR1 and CDR2: LGHDT, YNNKEL (reference sequence). V lost 1 base to trimming and J lost 3 bases; unmatched junction nucleotides: 6. The CDR3 runs 16 residues. In nucleotides, the CDR3 is TGTGCCAGCAGCCAAGGGTCAGGGGGAGTCAAAAACATTCAGTACTTC. Translated, it gives CASSQGSGGVKNIQYF.

The chain uses TRBV7-2 and TRBJ2-2, with D tentatively TRBD2 (5 bases). The germline CDR1 and CDR2 sequences are SGHTA and FQGNSA. The ends were cut back, 1 base at V and 6 bases at J, with 12 bases in the middle. This CDR3 has 15 amino acids. The CDR3 coding sequence is TGTGCCAGCAGCTTAGGGCCGCTAGCCCCCGGGGAGCTGTTTTTT. Encoded protein: CASSLGPLAPGELFF.